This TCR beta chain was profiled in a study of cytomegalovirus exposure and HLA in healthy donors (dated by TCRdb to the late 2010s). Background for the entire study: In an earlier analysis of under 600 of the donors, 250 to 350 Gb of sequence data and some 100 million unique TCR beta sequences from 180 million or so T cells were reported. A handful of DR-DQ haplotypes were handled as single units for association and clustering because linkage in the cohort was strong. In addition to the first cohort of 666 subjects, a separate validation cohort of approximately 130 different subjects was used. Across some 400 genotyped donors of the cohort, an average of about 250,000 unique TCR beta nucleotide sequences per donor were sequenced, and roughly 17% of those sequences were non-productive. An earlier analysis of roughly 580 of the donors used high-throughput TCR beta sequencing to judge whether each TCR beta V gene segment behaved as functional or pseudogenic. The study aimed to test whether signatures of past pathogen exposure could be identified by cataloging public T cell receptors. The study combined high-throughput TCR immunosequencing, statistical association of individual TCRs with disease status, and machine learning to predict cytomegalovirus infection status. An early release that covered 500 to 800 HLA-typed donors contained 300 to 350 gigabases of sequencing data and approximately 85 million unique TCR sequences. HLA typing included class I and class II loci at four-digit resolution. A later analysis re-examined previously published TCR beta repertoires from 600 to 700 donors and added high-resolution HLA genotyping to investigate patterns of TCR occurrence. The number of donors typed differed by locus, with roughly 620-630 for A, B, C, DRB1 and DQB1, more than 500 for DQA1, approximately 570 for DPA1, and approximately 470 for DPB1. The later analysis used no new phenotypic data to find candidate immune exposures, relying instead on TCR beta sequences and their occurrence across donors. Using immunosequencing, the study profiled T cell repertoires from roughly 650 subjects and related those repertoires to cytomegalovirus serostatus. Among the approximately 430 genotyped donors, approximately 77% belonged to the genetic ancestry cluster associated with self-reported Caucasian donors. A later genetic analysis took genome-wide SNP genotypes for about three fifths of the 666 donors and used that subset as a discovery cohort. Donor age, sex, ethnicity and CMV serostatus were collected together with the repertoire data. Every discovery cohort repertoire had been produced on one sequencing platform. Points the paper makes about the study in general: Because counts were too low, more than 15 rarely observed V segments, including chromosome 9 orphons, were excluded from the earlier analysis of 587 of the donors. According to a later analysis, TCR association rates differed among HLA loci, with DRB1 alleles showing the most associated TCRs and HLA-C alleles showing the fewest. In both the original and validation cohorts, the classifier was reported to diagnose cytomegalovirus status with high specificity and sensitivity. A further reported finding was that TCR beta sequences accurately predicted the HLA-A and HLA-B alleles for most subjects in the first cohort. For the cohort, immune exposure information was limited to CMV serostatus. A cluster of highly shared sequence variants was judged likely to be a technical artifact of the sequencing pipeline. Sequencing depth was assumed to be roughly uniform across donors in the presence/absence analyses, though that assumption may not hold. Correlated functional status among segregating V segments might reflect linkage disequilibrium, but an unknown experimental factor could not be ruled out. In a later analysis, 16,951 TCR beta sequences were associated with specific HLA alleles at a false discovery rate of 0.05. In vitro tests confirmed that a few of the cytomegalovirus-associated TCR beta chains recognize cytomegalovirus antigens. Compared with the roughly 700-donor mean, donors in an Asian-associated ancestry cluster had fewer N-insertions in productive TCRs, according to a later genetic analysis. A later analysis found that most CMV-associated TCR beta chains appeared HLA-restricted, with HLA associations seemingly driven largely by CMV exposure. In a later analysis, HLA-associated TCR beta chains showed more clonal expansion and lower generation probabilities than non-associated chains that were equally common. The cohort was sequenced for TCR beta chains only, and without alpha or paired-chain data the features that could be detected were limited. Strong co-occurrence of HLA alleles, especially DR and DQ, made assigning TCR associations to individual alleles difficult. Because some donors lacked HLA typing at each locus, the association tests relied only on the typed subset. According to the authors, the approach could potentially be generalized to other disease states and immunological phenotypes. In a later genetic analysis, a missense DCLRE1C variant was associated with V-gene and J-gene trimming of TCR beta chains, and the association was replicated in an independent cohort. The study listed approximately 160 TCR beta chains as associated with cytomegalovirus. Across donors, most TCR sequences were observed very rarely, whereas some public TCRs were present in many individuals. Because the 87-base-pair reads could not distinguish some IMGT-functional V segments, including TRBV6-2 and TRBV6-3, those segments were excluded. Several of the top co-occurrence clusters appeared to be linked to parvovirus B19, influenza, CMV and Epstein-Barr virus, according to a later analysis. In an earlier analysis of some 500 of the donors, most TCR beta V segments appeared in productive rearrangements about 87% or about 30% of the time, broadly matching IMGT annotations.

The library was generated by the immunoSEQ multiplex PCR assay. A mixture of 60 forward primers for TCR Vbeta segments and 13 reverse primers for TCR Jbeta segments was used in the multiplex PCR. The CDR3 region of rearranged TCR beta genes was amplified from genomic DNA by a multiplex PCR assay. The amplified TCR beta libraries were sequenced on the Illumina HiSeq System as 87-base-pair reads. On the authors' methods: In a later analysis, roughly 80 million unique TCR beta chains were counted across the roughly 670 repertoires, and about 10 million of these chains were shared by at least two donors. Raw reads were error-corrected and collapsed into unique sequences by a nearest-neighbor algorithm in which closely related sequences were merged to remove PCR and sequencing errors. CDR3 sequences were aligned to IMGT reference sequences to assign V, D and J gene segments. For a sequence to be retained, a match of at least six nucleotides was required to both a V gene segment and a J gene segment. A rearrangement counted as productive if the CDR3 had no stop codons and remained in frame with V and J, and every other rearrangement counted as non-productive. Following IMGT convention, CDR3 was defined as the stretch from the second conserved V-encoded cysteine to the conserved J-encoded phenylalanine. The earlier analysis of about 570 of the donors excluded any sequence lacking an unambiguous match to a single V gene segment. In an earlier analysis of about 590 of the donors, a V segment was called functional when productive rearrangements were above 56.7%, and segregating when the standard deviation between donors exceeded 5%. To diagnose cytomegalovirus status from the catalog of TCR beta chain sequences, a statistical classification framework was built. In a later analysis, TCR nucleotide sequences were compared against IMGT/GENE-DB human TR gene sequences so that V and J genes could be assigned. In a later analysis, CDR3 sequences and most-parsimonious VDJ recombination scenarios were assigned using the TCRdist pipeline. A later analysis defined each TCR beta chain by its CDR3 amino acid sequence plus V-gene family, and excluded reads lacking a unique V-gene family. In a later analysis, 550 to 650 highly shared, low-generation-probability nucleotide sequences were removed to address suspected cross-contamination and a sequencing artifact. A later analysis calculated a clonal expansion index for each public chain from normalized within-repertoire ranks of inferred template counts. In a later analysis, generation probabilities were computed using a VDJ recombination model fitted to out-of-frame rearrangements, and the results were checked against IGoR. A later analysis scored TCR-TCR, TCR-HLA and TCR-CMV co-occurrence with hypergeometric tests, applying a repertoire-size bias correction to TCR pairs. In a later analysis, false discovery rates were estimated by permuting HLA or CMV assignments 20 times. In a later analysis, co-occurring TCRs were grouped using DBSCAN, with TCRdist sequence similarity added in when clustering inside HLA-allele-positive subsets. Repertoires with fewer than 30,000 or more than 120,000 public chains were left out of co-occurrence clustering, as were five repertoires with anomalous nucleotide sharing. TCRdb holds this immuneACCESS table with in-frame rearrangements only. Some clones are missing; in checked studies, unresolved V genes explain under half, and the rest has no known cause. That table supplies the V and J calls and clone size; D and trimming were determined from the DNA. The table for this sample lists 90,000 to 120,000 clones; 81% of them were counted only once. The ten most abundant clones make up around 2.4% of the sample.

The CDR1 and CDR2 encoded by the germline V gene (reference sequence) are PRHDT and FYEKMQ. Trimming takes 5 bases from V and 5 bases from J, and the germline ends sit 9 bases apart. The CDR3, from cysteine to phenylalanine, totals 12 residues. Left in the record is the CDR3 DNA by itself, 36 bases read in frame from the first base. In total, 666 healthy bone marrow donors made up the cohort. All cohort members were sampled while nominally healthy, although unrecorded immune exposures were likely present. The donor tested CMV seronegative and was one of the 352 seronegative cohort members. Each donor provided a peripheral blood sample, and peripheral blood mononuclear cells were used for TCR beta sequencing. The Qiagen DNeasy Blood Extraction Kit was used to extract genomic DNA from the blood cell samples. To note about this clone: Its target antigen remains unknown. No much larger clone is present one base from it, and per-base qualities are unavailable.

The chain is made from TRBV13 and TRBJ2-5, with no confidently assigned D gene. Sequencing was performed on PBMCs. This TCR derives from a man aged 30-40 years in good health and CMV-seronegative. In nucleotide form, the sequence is TGTGCCAGCAGCGCCGCGGCGGAGACCCAGTACTTC. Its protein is CASSAAAETQYF.